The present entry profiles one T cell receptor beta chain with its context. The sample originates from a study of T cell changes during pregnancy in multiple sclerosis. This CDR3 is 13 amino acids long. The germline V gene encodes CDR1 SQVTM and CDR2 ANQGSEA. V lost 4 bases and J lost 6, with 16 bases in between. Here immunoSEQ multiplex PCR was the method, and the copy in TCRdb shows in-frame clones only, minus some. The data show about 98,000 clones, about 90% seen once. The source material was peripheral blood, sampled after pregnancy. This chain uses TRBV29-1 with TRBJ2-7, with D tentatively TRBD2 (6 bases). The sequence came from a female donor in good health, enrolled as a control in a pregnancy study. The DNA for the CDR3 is TGCAGCGTTGGGACTATTCTCTTAAGCGAGCAGTACTTC. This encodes CSVGTILLSEQYF.